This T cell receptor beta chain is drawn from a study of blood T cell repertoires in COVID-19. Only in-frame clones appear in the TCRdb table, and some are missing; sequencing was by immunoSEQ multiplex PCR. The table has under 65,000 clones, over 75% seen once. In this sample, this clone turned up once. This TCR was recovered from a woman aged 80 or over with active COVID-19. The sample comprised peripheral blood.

The CDR3 is CASSSSQGSNTEAFF. The DNA for the CDR3 is TGTGCCAGCAGTTCGTCGCAGGGATCTAACACTGAAGCTTTCTTT. The chain carries TRBV28 and TRBJ1-1; maybe TRBD1 (5 bases). V shed 4 bases and J shed 2 bases, with 14 bases lying between them. From germline, CDR1 is MDHEN and CDR2 SYDVKM. The CDR3 runs 15 residues.